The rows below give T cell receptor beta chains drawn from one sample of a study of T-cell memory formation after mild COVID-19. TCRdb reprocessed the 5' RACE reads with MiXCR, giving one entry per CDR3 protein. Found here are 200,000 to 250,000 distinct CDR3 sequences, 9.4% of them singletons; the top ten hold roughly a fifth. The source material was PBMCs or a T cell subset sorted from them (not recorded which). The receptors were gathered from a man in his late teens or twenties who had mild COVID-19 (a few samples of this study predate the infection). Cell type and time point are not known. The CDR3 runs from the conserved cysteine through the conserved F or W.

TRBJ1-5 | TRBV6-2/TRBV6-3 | CASSPGTDPDQPQHF
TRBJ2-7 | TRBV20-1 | CSAREGGYEQYF
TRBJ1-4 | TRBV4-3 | CASSQARTVANEKLFF
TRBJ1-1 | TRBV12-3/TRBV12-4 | CASSLVRAEAFF
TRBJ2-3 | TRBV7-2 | CASSPRSQGPTDTQYF
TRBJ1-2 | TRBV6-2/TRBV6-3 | CASSYYDSFYGYTF
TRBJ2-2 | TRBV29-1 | CSGLVTGELFF
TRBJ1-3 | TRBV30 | CAWREGGYSGNTIYF
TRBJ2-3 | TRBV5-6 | CASSFATGYQYF
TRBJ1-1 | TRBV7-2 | CASSPEGNTEAFF
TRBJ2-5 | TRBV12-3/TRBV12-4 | CASSPQTGGETQYF
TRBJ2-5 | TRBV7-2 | CASSFYMTSETQYF
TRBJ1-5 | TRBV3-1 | CASSPRSGSDQPQHF
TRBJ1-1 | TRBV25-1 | CASSEGDGRMNTEAFF
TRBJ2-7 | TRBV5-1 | CASSGGTGYEQYF
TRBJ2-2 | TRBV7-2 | CASSFPGTGELFF
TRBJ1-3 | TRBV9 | CASRGFGNTIYF
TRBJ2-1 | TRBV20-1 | CSARADAGGHNEQFF
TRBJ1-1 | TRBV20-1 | CSARAYTGAGTEAFF
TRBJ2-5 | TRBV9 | CASRPCLLQETQYF
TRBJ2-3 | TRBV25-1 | CASSEYRQGRGDTQYF
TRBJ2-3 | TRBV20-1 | CSASGGGPLDTQYF
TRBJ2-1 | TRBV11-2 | CASSLLGSEQFF
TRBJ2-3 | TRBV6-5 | CASRASGVSTDTQYF
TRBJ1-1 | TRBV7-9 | CASSSRTVNTEAFF
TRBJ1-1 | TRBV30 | CAWTDRGLGTEAFF
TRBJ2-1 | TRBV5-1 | CASSLGLAAMYEQFF
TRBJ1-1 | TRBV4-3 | CASSQLAQNTEAFF
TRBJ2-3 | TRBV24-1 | CATSELGGGRADTQYF
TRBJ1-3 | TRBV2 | CASSGTLSGNTIYF
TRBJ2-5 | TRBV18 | CASSWTGEVQETQYF
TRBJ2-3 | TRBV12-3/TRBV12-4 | CASSPLAGRPDTQYF
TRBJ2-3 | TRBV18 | CASSPPPEGWGVADTQYF
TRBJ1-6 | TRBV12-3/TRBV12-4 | CASSLWRSYNSPLHF
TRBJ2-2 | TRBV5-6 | CASSSTPDWGGTGELFF
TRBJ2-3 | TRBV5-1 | CASSLGVADTQYF
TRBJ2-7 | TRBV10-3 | CAIGTPSSYEQYF
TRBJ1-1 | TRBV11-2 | CASNLGVWGTEAFF
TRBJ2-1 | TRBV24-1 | CATSVAGNFEQFF
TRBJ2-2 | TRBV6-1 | CASSAGTVKIWELFF
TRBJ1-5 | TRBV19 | CASKSPGRGINQPQHF
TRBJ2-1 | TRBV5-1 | CASSYTPGTGGANEQFF
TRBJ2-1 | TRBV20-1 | CSRTGVYNEQFF
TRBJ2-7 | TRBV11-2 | CASSLDTWGWGVSSYEQYF